These 20 T cell receptor beta chains were all obtained from the same sample, sequenced in a study of human T cells and chemical hapten exposure. MiXCR, applied by TCRdb to the RACE reads, yields one record per CDR3 protein. The table lists tens of thousands of distinct CDR3 sequences, less than 4.5% of them singletons. Time point in this sample: healthy volunteer bleed at 2 weeks. Blood, whole and unfractionated, served as the source for total RNA extraction. The sample consisted of whole blood. The receptors were gathered from a human donor in good health. Some clones in this sample may be carry-over from other donors' samples.

The CDR3 here is CASSRGQTEAFF. Here the CDR3 DNA reads TGTGCCAGCAGCCGAGGACAGACTGAAGCTTTCTTT. This rearrangement joins TRBV6-6 to TRBJ1-1; possibly TRBD1 for D (6 bases). CDR1 and CDR2 from the germline V gene are MNHNY and SVGAGI (reference sequence). Trimming pared 6 bases from V and 5 bases from J, leaving 10 bases between. This CDR3 contains 12 residues.

This clonotype was seen many times. The rearrangement uses TRBV12-3 or TRBV12-4 and TRBJ1-1; D is undetermined. The germline V and J ends were trimmed by 2 bases and 11 bases, with 12 bases remaining between them. CDR3 length: 12 amino acids. This chain's CDR3 is CASSLSSPRAFF. The CDR3 DNA follows: TGTGCCAGCAGTTTAAGTTCGCCACGCGCTTTCTTT.

This clonotype has at least ten counts. This rearrangement joins TRBV4-2 to TRBJ2-1; 10 bases fit TRBD2. This CDR3 region has 16 residues. Germline values: CDR1 LGHNA, CDR2 YNFKEQ. The V segment lost 0 bases and the J segment 9 bases; nucleotides outside the gene matches: 8. CDR3 loop: CASSQDGSLAGAEQFF. The CDR3 nucleotides read TGTGCCAGCAGCCAAGATGGAAGTCTAGCGGGAGCTGAGCAGTTCTTC.

This clonotype appeared many times. V is TRBV28 and J is TRBJ2-7; 8 bases line up with TRBD1. The CDR3 is made up of 14 amino acids. The germline gives CDR1 MDHEN, CDR2 SYDVKM. Trimming at V came to 5 bases and at J to 5 bases, leaving 8 bases not matched to a gene. CDR3 in DNA: TGTGCCAGCAGTCCAGGGGGCCCGAGGGACGAGCAGTACTTC. Amino acids: CASSPGGPRDEQYF.

This clonotype was recorded many times. The J gene is TRBJ2-5, the V gene TRBV12-3 or TRBV12-4, with a weak D call TRBD1 (6 bases). The CDR3 loop spans 15 amino acids. V gave up 5 bases and J gave up 4 bases, with 17 bases separating them. This CDR3 reads CASSTDRVIGETQYF. The CDR3 region has the DNA TGTGCCAGCAGTACGGACAGAGTCATAGGAGAGACCCAGTACTTC.

Ten or more counts support this clonotype. This chain uses TRBV29-1 with TRBJ1-1; D call uncertain. The V end was cut by 4 bases, the J end by 4 bases, with 4 bases between. Germline lookup yields CDR1 SQVTM and CDR2 ANQGSEA. The CDR3 has 10 amino acids. The CDR3 bases are TGCAGCGTTGGTGGCACTGAAGCTTTCTTT. This encodes CSVGGTEAFF.

This clonotype was seen many times. The J gene is TRBJ1-4, the V gene TRBV27; 7 bases are a match to TRBD1. CDR1 MNHEY and CDR2 SMNVEV come from the germline V gene (reference sequence). V dropped 3 bases and J dropped 2; count of bases not matched to a gene: 0. The CDR3 consists of 14 residues. The CDR3 loop is CASSLTGTNEKLFF. CDR3 bases: TGTGCCAGCAGTTTGACAGGGACTAATGAAAAACTGTTTTTT.

This clonotype was detected many times. The chain has TRBV6-5 and TRBJ2-1; TRBD2 is a possible D gene (5 bases). Germline V gives CDR1 MNHEY, CDR2 SVGAGI. The CDR3 sequence is 14 residues long. V lost 6 bases to trimming and J lost 7 bases, with 16 bases between them. The DNA of the CDR3 is TGTGCCAGCAGGAACGGGGTTCTCGAGAATGAGCAGTTCTTC. Translation gives CASRNGVLENEQFF.

This clonotype was seen at least ten times. The V gene is TRBV12-3 or TRBV12-4, the J gene TRBJ2-5; 7 bases fit TRBD1. After removal of 4 bases from V and 2 bases from J, the junction contained 7 bases not matched to a gene. The CDR3 has 15 residues. The CDR3 is CASSYTPGQQETQYF. The CDR3 bases are TGTGCCAGCAGTTATACCCCGGGACAGCAAGAGACCCAGTACTTC.

Details on this clonotype: Possible read error: a much larger clone is one base away. The chain joins TRBV7-9 to TRBJ1-5, with D unresolved. V shed 5 bases and J shed 5 bases, with 10 bases lying between them. The CDR3 extends over 13 amino acids. Germline CDR1 and CDR2: SEHNR and FQNEAQ (reference sequence). In DNA form, the CDR3 reads TGTGCCAGCAGCCCAATGCTTGATCAGCCCCAGCATTTT. Amino acid sequence: CASSPMLDQPQHF.

This clonotype has a count of ten or more. This sequence joins TRBV7-8 and TRBJ1-1; tentative D call: TRBD1 (5 bases). Trimming pared 5 bases from V and 0 bases from J, leaving 28 bases between. Germline CDR1 SGHVS, CDR2 FQNEAQ. The CDR3 is made up of 20 amino acids. The CDR3 DNA sequence: TGTGCCAGCAGCCGACTACTCGACAGACTCTTGGGGTTTCTGAACACTGAAGCTTTCTTT. Its translation: CASSRLLDRLLGFLNTEAFF.

This clonotype showed up many times. V and J are TRBV21-1 and TRBJ1-2; TRBD1, the table's D call, lacks a check against the DNA. TRBV21-1 is shown as a pseudogene. This CDR3 comprises 15 residues. The CDR3 spells CASSTSTGRFYGYTF. The CDR3 DNA sequence: TGTGCCAGCAGCACATCGACAGGGAGATTCTATGGCTACACCTTC.

J is TRBJ2-3 and V is TRBV19, with 8 bases lining up with TRBD2. Germline lookup yields CDR1 LNHDA and CDR2 SQIVND (reference sequence). V lost 7 bases to trimming and J lost 3 bases; unmatched junction nucleotides: 6. CDR3 length equals 14 residues. CDR3 sequence reads: CASKSGRPTDTQYF. CDR3 sequence (DNA): TGTGCCAGTAAAAGCGGGAGACCGACAGATACGCAGTATTTT.

This clonotype has a handful of counts. The chain joins TRBV5-1 to TRBJ2-3; a weak D match, TRBD2 (5 bases). Deletions cut 2 bases from V and 2 bases from J, with 12 bases between. The CDR3 is made up of 15 amino acids. Germline V lookup: CDR1 SGHRS, CDR2 YFSETQ. The CDR3 reads CASSFQGSYTDTQYF. In nucleotides, the CDR3 is TGCGCCAGCAGCTTCCAAGGGAGTTACACAGATACGCAGTATTTT.

This clonotype was seen more than once but under ten times. The chain employs TRBV28 and TRBJ2-1; TRBD2 matches at 15 bases. The CDR3 is made up of 14 amino acids. V lost 4 bases and J lost 8; bases outside the gene matches: 0. Per germline, CDR1 MDHEN and CDR2 SYDVKM. The CDR3 DNA follows: TGTGCCAGCAGTTGGACTAGCGGGAGGGATGAGCAGTTCTTC. This gives the protein CASSWTSGRDEQFF.

This clonotype appeared many times. The V and J genes are TRBV6-1 and TRBJ1-1; D ambiguous. The CDR3 runs 13 residues. Germline V gives CDR1 MNHNS, CDR2 SASEGT. Trimming pared 4 bases from V and 0 bases from J, leaving 6 bases between. CDR3 coding DNA: TGTGCCAGCAGTGTAGAGTTGAACACTGAAGCTTTCTTT. It translates to CASSVELNTEAFF.

In its sample, this clonotype was seen a few times. The chain combines TRBV2 with TRBJ1-1; TRBD1 agrees at 9 bases. In germline, CDR1 is SNHLY, CDR2 FYNNEI. The trim removed 5 bases at V and 5 bases at J, leaving 6 bases unmatched. This CDR3 has 14 amino acids. DNA for the CDR3: TGTGCCAGCAGTTTTACAGGGGGCTTGACTGAAGCTTTCTTT. The encoded protein is CASSFTGGLTEAFF. Together with reference TRBV2 and TRBJ1-1, the CDR3 gives the full variable domain: EPEVTQTPSHQVTQMGQEVILRCVPISNHLYFYWYRQILGQKVEFLVSFYNNEISEKSEIFDDQFSVERPDGSNFTLKIRSTKLEDSAMYFCASSFTGGLTEAFFGQGTRLTVV.

This clonotype appeared many times. V gene TRBV12-3 or TRBV12-4 combines with J gene TRBJ2-7; tentatively, D is TRBD1 or TRBD2 (5 bases each). V was clipped by 5 bases and J by 2 bases, with 13 bases between them. CDR3 size: 14 residues. CDR3 DNA sequence: TGTGCCAGCAGTCCCCGGGACCCCCCCTACGAGCAGTACTTC. The encoded protein is CASSPRDPPYEQYF.

This sequence joins TRBV14 and TRBJ2-5; TRBD2 aligns across 7 bases. The CDR3 length is 17 residues. The ends lost 4 bases at V and 0 bases at J; junction bases unmatched: 11. Germline V gene data show CDR1 as SGHDN and CDR2 as FVKESK. The CDR3 bases are TGTGCCAGCAGCCGAGGTCTAGCGGCCCCGTACCAAGAGACCCAGTACTTC. As protein: CASSRGLAAPYQETQYF.

In this sample, this clonotype turned up many times. The chain uses TRBV29-1 and TRBJ2-5, with a weak D call TRBD1 (6 bases). Trimming removed 5 bases at V and 4 bases at J, with 8 bases between. The CDR3 totals 11 residues. CDR1 and CDR2 (germline): SQVTM, ANQGSEA. The CDR3 DNA is TGCAGCGTTACAGGGTTAGAGACCCAGTACTTC. Protein product: CSVTGLETQYF.